A single sample is the source of the 19 T cell receptor beta chains below, sequenced in a study of T cells in Graves' hyperthyroidism and ophthalmopathy. From RNA transcripts, TCR beta CDR3 regions were amplified. RT-PCR in the first round (using the HTBI primer set) targeted the TCR CDR3. TCRdb reprocessed the multiplex PCR reads via MiXCR and lists one record per CDR3 protein. This table has under 300,000 distinct CDR3 sequences, about 13% appearing once. The sequencing sample was made of blood. These receptors came from a woman in her thirties or forties with Graves' hyperthyroidism.

This clonotype was seen many times. The chain combines TRBV12-3 or TRBV12-4 with TRBJ2-7; 8 bases line up with TRBD1. The length of the CDR3 is 16 residues. Trimming took 5 bases from V and 2 from J; bases not matched to a gene: 11. CDR3 DNA sequence: TGTGCCAGCAGTGCTATCCGGGACAGGCCACCCTACGAGCAGTACTTC. This sequence encodes CASSAIRDRPPYEQYF.

This clonotype was observed many times. The chain employs TRBV10-3 and TRBJ2-3; 7 bases fit TRBD1. V lost 10 bases to trimming and J lost 2 bases; unmatched junction nucleotides: 9. This CDR3 is built from 14 residues. In germline, CDR1 is ENHRY, CDR2 SYGVKD. CDR3 sequence: CATTRDSYTDTQYF. CDR3 coding DNA: TGTGCCACAACTAGGGACAGCTACACAGATACGCAGTATTTT.

This clonotype was detected ten times or more. V is TRBV20-1 and J is TRBJ2-3, with D possibly TRBD2 on 6 matching bases. The CDR3 runs 13 residues. The V end lost 6 bases, the J end lost 2 bases, and 12 bases lay between the germline ends. Germline CDR1 DFQATT, CDR2 SNEGSKA (reference sequence). The CDR3 is CSAVGTVTDTQYF. CDR3 DNA sequence: TGCAGTGCGGTAGGGACTGTCACAGATACGCAGTATTTT.

This clonotype was recorded many times. The CDR3 spells CASSEEVWETQYF. CDR3 in DNA: TGTGCCAGCAGCGAGGAGGTCTGGGAGACCCAGTACTTC. The chain carries TRBV4-2 and TRBJ2-5, with D perhaps matching TRBD2 (5 bases). Trimming removed 5 bases at V and 5 bases at J, with 12 bases between. The CDR3 totals 13 residues. Germline CDR1 LGHNA, CDR2 YNFKEQ.

There are many counts of this clonotype. The gene calls are TRBV7-8 and TRBJ2-7; 7 bases line up with TRBD1. The CDR3 is made up of 15 amino acids. Germline assignment: CDR1 SGHVS and CDR2 FQNEAQ. With 5 bases clipped from V and 3 bases from J, the junction kept 10 bases outside the gene matches. This CDR3 reads CASSPSYGTDYEQYF. For the CDR3, the DNA is TGTGCCAGCAGCCCCTCGTACGGGACAGACTACGAGCAGTACTTC.

Ten or more counts support this clonotype. The chain couples TRBV20-1 to TRBJ2-1; D not resolved. Looked up from germline, CDR1 is DFQATT and CDR2 is SNEGSKA (reference sequence). This CDR3 is built from 12 residues. V lost 0 bases and J lost 9, with 9 bases in between. The CDR3 region has the DNA TGCAGTGCTAGAGATGAGGTCCCTGAGCAGTTCTTC. Its protein is CSARDEVPEQFF.

There are a few counts of this clonotype. This rearrangement joins TRBV9 to TRBJ1-1, with a tentative D call TRBD1 (5 bases). V was pared by 5 bases and J by 0 bases, with 11 bases between. Germline loops: CDR1 SGDLS, CDR2 YYNGEE. This CDR3 has 14 residues. CDR3 in DNA: TGTGCCAGCAGGCCGACAGAGGTGAACACTGAAGCTTTCTTT. Translating gives CASRPTEVNTEAFF.

This clonotype was detected only a few times. The chain has TRBV5-1 and TRBJ2-3; D gene ambiguous. V dropped 3 bases and J dropped 8 bases, with 13 bases sitting between them. Germline assignment: CDR1 SGHRS and CDR2 YFSETQ. There are 13 residues in the CDR3. CDR3 loop: CASSSQGDSTQYF. The CDR3 DNA is TGCGCCAGCAGCTCCCAAGGAGACTCTACGCAGTATTTT.

This clonotype was seen at least ten times. The CDR3 nucleotides read TGCAGCGTTGAAATGGACAGCAAGGACGAGCAGTACTTC. This translates into CSVEMDSKDEQYF. The J gene is TRBJ2-7, the V gene TRBV29-1, with TRBD1 as a possible D gene (6 bases). The ends were cut back, 2 bases at V and 5 bases at J, with 13 bases in the middle. Germline V CDR1 and CDR2: SQVTM, ANQGSEA. The CDR3 totals 13 residues.

The chain has TRBV28 and TRBJ2-5; D remains unclear. V lost 6 bases to trimming and J lost 5 bases, with 13 bases between them. Looked up from germline, CDR1 is MDHEN and CDR2 is SYDVKM. The CDR3 runs to 13 residues. CDR3 in amino acids: CASSPPGWETQYF. For the CDR3, the DNA is TGTGCCAGCAGCCCGCCTGGGTGGGAGACCCAGTACTTC.

In this sample, this clonotype turned up many times. The V gene is TRBV28, the J gene TRBJ2-3; a possible D gene is TRBD1 (7 bases). The CDR3 totals 20 residues. V was trimmed by 7 bases and J by 6 bases, leaving 35 bases between them. Germline V gene lookup returns CDR1 MDHEN and CDR2 SYDVKM. CDR3 bases: TGTGCCAGCAACCCGGTCGGCGGGACAGCTTCTATTGTTAGCGGTGATACGCAGTATTTT. Its protein product is CASNPVGGTASIVSGDTQYF.

This clonotype was detected only a few times. The chain has TRBV27 and TRBJ2-1; the D gene is possibly TRBD1 (5 bases). The CDR3 is made up of 14 amino acids. V lost 6 bases, J lost 2 bases, and 11 bases lay in between. The germline V gene has CDR1 MNHEY and CDR2 SMNVEV (reference sequence). CDR3 in amino acids: CASRNRSPYNEQFF. DNA of the CDR3: TGTGCCAGCAGGAACAGGTCCCCCTACAATGAGCAGTTCTTC.

This clonotype was detected a few times. The genes are TRBV5-5 and TRBJ2-5; weak D call: TRBD2 (5 bases). Germline lookup yields CDR1 SGHKS and CDR2 YYEKEE (reference sequence). The CDR3 is 15 residues long. V lost 4 bases to trimming and J lost 4 bases, with 17 bases between them. The CDR3 nucleotides read TGTGCCAGCAGCGGCAGCACAAGCGCGGGAGAGACCCAGTACTTC. It translates to CASSGSTSAGETQYF.

The rearrangement uses TRBV7-2 and TRBJ2-1, with 7 bases fitting TRBD2. Unmatched junction bases numbered 8, after V lost 3 bases and J lost 6 bases. This CDR3 is 15 amino acids long. Germline CDR1 and CDR2: SGHTA and FQGNSA. The CDR3 is CASSFLTGGTNEQFF. Written as DNA, the CDR3 is TGTGCCAGCAGCTTCTTGACGGGAGGAACCAATGAGCAGTTCTTC.

In this sample, this clonotype turned up many times. The V call is TRBV19, the J call TRBJ1-2; TRBD1 matches at 9 bases. The trim removed 4 bases at V and 2 bases at J, leaving 5 bases unmatched. Germline CDR1 LNHDA, CDR2 SQIVND (reference sequence). This CDR3 region has 15 residues. This CDR3 reads CASSRGQGMNYGYTF. For the CDR3, the DNA is TGTGCCAGTAGTAGGGGACAGGGTATGAACTATGGCTACACCTTC.

The chain couples TRBV20-1 to TRBJ1-1; 8 positions match TRBD1. J lost 4 bases, V lost 1 base, and 2 bases had no gene match. The CDR3 has 13 amino acids. Per the germline V gene, CDR1 is DFQATT and CDR2 is SNEGSKA (reference sequence). The CDR3 bases are TGCAGTGCTAGAGGAGACAGGGGCACTGAAGCTTTCTTT. Its translation: CSARGDRGTEAFF.

V usage is TRBV2 and J usage is TRBJ1-2, with a weak D call TRBD1 (6 bases). V was cut by 5 bases and J by 6 bases, with 13 bases left in between. Germline CDR1 reads SNHLY; CDR2 reads FYNNEI. This CDR3 comprises 13 residues. The CDR3 protein is CASSQGQGNGYTF. As DNA, the CDR3 is TGTGCCAGCAGTCAGGGGCAGGGGAATGGCTACACCTTC.

This clonotype was observed at least ten times. The chain combines TRBV3-1 with TRBJ2-3; 12 bases match TRBD2. CDR3 length: 17 residues. Germline-derived CDR1 and CDR2 are LGHDT and YNNKEL (reference sequence). V lost 1 base, J lost 0 bases, and 2 bases stayed unmatched. The CDR3 DNA follows: TGTGCCAGCAGCCAAGGGACTAGCGGGACTAGCACAGATACGCAGTATTTT. Translation gives CASSQGTSGTSTDTQYF.

This clonotype was picked up many times. The V and J genes are TRBV2 and TRBJ1-4; 10 nucleotides match TRBD1. There are 16 residues in the CDR3. Germline CDR1 and CDR2: SNHLY and FYNNEI. V dropped 8 bases and J dropped 6; count of bases not matched to a gene: 12. The CDR3 loop reads CASDMRTGGTYEKLFF. Written as DNA, the CDR3 is TGTGCCAGCGACATGAGGACAGGGGGGACCTATGAAAAACTGTTTTTT.